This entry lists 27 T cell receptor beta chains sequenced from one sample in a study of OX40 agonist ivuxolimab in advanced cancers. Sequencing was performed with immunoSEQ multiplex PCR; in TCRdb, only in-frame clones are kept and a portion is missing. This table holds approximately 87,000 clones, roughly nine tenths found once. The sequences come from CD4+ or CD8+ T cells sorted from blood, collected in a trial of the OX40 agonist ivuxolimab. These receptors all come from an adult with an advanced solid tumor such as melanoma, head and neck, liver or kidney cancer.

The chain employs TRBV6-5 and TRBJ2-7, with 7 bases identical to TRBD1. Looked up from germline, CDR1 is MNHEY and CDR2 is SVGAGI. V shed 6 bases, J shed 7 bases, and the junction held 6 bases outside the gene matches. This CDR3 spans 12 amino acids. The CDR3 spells CASRTTGEEQYF. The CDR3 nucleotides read TGTGCCAGCAGGACAACAGGGGAAGAGCAGTACTTC.

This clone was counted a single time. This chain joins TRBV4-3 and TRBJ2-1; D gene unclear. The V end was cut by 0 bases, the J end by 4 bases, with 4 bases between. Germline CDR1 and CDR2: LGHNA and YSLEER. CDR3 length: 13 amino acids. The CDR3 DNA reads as TGCGCCAGCAGCCAAGAAACATACAATGAGCAGTTCTTC. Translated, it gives CASSQETYNEQFF.

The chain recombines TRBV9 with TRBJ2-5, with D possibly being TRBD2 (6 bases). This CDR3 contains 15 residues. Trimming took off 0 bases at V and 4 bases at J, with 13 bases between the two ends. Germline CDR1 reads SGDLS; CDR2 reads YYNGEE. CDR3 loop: CASSVAIRRGETQYF. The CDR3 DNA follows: TGTGCCAGCAGCGTAGCTATTCGGAGGGGAGAGACCCAGTACTTC.

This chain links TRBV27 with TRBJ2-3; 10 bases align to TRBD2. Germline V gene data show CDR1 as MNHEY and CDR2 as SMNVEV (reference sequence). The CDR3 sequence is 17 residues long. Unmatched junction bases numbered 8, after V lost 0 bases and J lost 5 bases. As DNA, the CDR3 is TGTGCCAGCAGTTTATCGGGACTAGCGCGAGATGTAGATACGCAGTATTTT. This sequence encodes CASSLSGLARDVDTQYF.

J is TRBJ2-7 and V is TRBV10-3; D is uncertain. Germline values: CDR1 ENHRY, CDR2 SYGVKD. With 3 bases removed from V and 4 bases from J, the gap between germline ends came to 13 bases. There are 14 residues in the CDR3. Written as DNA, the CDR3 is TGTGCCATCAGTGACCCGGAAGGATATTACGAGCAGTACTTC. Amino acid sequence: CAISDPEGYYEQYF.

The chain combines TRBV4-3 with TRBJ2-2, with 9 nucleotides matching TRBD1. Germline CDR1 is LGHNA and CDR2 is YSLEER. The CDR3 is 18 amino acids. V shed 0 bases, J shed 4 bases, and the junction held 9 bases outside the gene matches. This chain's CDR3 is CASSQDNSLTGGTGELFF. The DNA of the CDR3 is TGCGCCAGCAGCCAAGATAATAGCCTGACAGGGGGCACCGGGGAGCTGTTTTTT.

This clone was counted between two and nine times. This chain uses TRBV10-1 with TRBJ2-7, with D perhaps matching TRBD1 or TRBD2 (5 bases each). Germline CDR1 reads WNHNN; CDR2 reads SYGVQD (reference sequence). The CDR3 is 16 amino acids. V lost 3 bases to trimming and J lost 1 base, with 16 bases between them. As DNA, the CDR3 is TGCGCCAGCAGTGAATCGGGGCTGACGGCGTCCTACGAGCAGTACTTC. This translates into CASSESGLTASYEQYF.

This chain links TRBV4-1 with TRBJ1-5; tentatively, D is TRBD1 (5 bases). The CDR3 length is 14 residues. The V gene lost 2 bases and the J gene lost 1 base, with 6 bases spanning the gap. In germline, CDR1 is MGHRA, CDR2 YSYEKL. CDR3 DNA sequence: TGCGCCAGCAGCCAACAGGGAAGCAATCAGCCCCAGCATTTT. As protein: CASSQQGSNQPQHF.

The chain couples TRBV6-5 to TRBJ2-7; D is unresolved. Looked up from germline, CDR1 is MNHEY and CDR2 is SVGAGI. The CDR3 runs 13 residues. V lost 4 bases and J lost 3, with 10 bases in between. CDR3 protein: CASSSGRGYEQYF. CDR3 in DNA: TGTGCCAGCAGTTCCGGACGAGGCTACGAGCAGTACTTC.

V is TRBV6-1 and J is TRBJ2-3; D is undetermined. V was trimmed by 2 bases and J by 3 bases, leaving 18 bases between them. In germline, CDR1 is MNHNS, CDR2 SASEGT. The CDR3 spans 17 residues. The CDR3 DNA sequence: TGTGCCAGCAGTGAACAGTGGGCCTCTGGTAGGACAGATACGCAGTATTTT. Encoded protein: CASSEQWASGRTDTQYF.

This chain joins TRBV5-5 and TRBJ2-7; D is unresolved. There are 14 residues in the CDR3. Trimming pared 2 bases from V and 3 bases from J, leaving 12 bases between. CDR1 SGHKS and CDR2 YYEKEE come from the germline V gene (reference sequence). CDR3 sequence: CASSLRQTFYEQYF. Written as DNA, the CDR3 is TGTGCCAGCAGCTTAAGGCAGACCTTCTACGAGCAGTACTTC.

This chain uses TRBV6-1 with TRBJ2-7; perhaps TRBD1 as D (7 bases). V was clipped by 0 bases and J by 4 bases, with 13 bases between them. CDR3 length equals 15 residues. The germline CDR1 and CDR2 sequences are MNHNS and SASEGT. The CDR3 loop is CASSEARDRSYEQYF. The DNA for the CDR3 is TGTGCCAGCAGTGAAGCGCGGGACAGATCATACGAGCAGTACTTC.

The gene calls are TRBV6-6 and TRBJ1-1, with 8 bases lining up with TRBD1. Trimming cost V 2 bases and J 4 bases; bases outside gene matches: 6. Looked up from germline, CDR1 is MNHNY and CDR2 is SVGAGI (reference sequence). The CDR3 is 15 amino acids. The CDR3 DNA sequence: TGTGCCAGCAGTTACCCGGACAGGGTGGGCACTGAAGCTTTCTTT. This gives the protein CASSYPDRVGTEAFF.

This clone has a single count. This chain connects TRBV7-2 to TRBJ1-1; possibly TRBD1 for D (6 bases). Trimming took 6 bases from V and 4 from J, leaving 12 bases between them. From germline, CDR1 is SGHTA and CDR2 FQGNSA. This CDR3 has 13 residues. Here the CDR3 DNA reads TGTGCCAGCAGTCGACAGGTCGGCACTGAAGCTTTCTTT. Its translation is CASSRQVGTEAFF.

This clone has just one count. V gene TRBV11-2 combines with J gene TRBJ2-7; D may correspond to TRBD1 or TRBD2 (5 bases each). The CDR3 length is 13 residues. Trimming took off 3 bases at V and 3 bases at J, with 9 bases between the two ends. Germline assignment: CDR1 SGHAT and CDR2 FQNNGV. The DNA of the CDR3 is TGTGCCAGCAGCTTCGGGACGGGCTACGAGCAGTACTTC. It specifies CASSFGTGYEQYF.

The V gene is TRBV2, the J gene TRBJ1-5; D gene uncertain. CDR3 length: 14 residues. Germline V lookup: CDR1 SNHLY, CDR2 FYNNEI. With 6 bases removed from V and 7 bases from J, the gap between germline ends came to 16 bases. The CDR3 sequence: CASRYERGLQPQHF. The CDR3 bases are TGTGCCAGCAGGTACGAACGGGGTCTCCAGCCCCAGCATTTT.

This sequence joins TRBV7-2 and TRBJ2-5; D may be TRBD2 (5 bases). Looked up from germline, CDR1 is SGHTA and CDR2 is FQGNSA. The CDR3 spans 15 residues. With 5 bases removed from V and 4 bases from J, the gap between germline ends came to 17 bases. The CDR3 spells CASSPAGKWGETQYF. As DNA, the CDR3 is TGTGCCAGCAGCCCTGCCGGGAAATGGGGAGAGACCCAGTACTTC.

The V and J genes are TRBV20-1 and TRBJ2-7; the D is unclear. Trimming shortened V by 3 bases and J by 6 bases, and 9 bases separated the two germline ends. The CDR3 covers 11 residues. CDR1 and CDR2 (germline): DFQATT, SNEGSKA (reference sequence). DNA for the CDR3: TGCAGTGCTAGTCTGGCTTTCGAGCAGTACTTC. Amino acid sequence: CSASLAFEQYF.

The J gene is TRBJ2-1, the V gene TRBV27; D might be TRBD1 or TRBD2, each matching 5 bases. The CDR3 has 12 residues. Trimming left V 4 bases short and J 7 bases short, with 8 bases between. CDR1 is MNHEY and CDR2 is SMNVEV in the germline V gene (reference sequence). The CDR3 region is CASSSRGNEQFF. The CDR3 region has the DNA TGTGCCAGCAGTTCGAGGGGAAATGAGCAGTTCTTC.

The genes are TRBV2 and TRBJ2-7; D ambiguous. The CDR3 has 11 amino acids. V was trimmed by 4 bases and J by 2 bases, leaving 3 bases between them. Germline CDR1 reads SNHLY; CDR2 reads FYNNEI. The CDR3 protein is CASSATYEQYF. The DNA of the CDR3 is TGTGCCAGCAGTGCGACCTACGAGCAGTACTTC.

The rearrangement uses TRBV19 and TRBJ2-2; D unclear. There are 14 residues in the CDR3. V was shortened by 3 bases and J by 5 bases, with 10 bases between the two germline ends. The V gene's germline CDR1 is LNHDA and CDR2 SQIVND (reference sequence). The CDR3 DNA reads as TGTGCCAGTAGTATCGGATTGAGTACCGGGGAGCTGTTTTTT. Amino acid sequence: CASSIGLSTGELFF.

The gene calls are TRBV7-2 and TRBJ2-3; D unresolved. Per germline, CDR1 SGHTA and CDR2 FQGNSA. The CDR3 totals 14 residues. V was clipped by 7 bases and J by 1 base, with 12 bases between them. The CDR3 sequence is CASNLLGGTDTQYF. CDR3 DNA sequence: TGTGCCAGCAATCTTCTTGGGGGCACAGATACGCAGTATTTT.

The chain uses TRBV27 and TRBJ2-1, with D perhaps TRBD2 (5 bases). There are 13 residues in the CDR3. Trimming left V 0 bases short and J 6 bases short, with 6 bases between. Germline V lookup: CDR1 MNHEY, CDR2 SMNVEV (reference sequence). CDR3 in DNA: TGTGCCAGCAGTTTATCGCGGGTCAATGAGCAGTTCTTC. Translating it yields CASSLSRVNEQFF.

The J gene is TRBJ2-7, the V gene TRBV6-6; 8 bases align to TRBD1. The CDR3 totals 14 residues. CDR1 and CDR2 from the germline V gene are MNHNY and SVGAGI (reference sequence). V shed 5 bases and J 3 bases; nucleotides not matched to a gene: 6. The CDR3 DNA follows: TGTGCCAGCAGTCGACAGGGGTCGGGCTACGAGCAGTACTTC. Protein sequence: CASSRQGSGYEQYF.

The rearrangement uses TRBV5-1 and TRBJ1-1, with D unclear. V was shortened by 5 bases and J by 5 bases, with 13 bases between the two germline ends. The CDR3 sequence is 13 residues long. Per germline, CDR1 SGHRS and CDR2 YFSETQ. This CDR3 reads CASRWPGGTEAFF. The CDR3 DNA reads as TGCGCCAGCAGATGGCCAGGCGGGACTGAAGCTTTCTTT.

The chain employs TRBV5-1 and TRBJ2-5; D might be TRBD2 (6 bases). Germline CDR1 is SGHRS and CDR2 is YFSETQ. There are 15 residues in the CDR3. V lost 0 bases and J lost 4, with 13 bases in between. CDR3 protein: CASSLGRGDGETQYF. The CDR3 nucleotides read TGCGCCAGCAGCTTGGGGCGGGGAGATGGAGAGACCCAGTACTTC.

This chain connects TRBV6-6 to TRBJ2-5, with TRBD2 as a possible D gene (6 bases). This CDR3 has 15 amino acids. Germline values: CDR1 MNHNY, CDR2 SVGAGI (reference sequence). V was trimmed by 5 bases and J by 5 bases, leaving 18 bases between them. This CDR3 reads CASSASGLSGETQYF. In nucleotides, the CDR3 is TGTGCCAGCAGTGCCTCGGGACTCTCAGGGGAGACCCAGTACTTC.